One sample yielded the 16 T cell receptor beta chains listed below, sequenced in a study of T cells after yellow fever vaccination. TCRdb passed the 5' RACE reads through MiXCR, listing each CDR3 protein once. The sample contains hundreds of thousands of distinct CDR3 sequences, around 12% of which appear only once. The source material was CD4+ T cells sorted from PBMCs, sampled 15 days after the yellow fever booster vaccination. These receptors came from a man younger than 35 who received the YFV17D yellow fever vaccine.

The chain links TRBV6-2 or TRBV6-3 to TRBJ1-5, with 8 bases fitting TRBD1. The CDR3 extends over 14 amino acids. CDR1 is MNHEY and CDR2 is SVGEGT in the germline V gene. V trimming: 5 bases; J trimming: 6 bases; junction bases outside the gene matches: 6. Here the CDR3 reads CASSTWTGFQPQHF. The CDR3 DNA reads as TGTGCCAGCAGTACCTGGACAGGGTTTCAGCCCCAGCATTTT.

This clonotype was counted only a few times. The chain uses TRBV13 and TRBJ1-6, with D tentatively TRBD1 (6 bases). CDR3 length: 16 amino acids. V was shortened by 4 bases and J by 8 bases, with 18 bases between the two germline ends. CDR1 and CDR2 from the germline V gene are PRHDT and FYEKMQ (reference sequence). The CDR3 is CASSSRPDSPYSPLHF. Here the CDR3 DNA reads TGTGCCAGCAGCTCGAGACCGGACAGTCCATATTCACCCCTCCACTTT.

Comments on this clonotype: Since a much larger clone is just one base distant, this may be a read error. The V call is TRBV28, the J call TRBJ1-1, with D uncertain. There are 12 residues in the CDR3. In germline, CDR1 is MDHEN, CDR2 SYDVKM. The V gene lost 6 bases and the J gene lost 3 bases, with 8 bases spanning the gap. The CDR3 protein is CASREMDTEAFF. In nucleotides, the CDR3 is TGTGCCAGCAGAGAAATGGACACTGAAGCTTTCTTT.

CDR3 loop: CSAGGTSGGAVSTDTQYF. CDR3 DNA: TGCAGTGCAGGGGGGACTAGCGGGGGGGCCGTTAGCACAGATACGCAGTATTTT. This chain connects TRBV20-1 to TRBJ2-3; 16 bases match TRBD2. Germline CDR1 is DFQATT and CDR2 is SNEGSKA (reference sequence). The length of the CDR3 is 18 residues. Trimming removed 6 bases from V and 0 bases from J; junction bases left unmatched: 9.

This clonotype was counted ten times or more. The chain couples TRBV20-1 to TRBJ1-1; D remains ambiguous. In germline, CDR1 is DFQATT, CDR2 SNEGSKA (reference sequence). V lost 3 bases, J lost 1 base, and 3 bases lay in between. This CDR3 contains 11 residues. CDR3 sequence reads: CSASRNTEAFF. CDR3 nucleotide sequence: TGCAGTGCTAGCAGGAACACTGAAGCTTTCTTT.

The V and J genes are TRBV5-1 and TRBJ1-1; TRBD1 might be the D (6 bases). This CDR3 contains 15 residues. CDR1 and CDR2 (germline): SGHRS, YFSETQ. V dropped 5 bases and J dropped 1 base, with 15 bases sitting between them. CDR3 DNA: TGCGCCAGCAGTACACAGGGCCCATGGAACACTGAAGCTTTCTTT. This gives the protein CASSTQGPWNTEAFF.

This clonotype has just a few counts. The chain carries TRBV12-3 or TRBV12-4 and TRBJ2-5; TRBD2 might be the D (6 bases). The CDR3 has 14 amino acids. The V end was cut by 6 bases, the J end by 5 bases, with 16 bases between. CDR3 loop: CASSRTAAGETQYF. The CDR3 DNA reads TGTGCCAGCAGCCGAACAGCGGCGGGGGAGACCCAGTACTTC.

The genes are TRBV5-1 and TRBJ2-3; 8 positions agree with TRBD2. V shed 3 bases, J shed 3 bases, and the junction held 9 bases outside the gene matches. Germline-derived CDR1 and CDR2 are SGHRS and YFSETQ. The CDR3 consists of 16 residues. The CDR3 DNA sequence: TGCGCCAGCAGCTCTAGCGGGTGGGCCGTGACAGATACGCAGTATTTT. This codes for CASSSSGWAVTDTQYF.

This clonotype was counted between two and nine times. V gene TRBV6-2 or TRBV6-3 combines with J gene TRBJ2-3, with D perhaps TRBD1 (6 bases). The CDR3 runs 17 residues. Trimming stripped 6 bases from V and 3 bases from J, with 22 bases between. CDR1 and CDR2 (germline): MNHEY, SVGEGT. The CDR3 spells CASRITTLLDRTDTQYF. CDR3 in DNA: TGTGCCAGCAGAATAACTACCTTACTCGACAGGACAGATACGCAGTATTTT.

This clonotype was seen a few times. The chain carries TRBV10-1 and TRBJ2-7; D unclear. The CDR3 runs 12 residues. The V end was cut by 4 bases, the J end by 4 bases, with 8 bases between. Germline V gene lookup returns CDR1 WNHNN and CDR2 SYGVQD (reference sequence). The CDR3 here is CASSAVLYEQYF. DNA of the CDR3: TGCGCCAGCAGTGCGGTTCTATACGAGCAGTACTTC.

V is TRBV5-8 and J is TRBJ1-4; 7 positions agree with TRBD1. CDR3 length: 15 amino acids. The germline CDR1 and CDR2 sequences are SGHTS and YDEGEE. J lost 3 bases, V lost 4 bases, and 6 bases had no gene match. As DNA, the CDR3 is TGTGCCAGCAGCCCCTGGACAGGACCTAATGAAAAACTGTTTTTT. Protein: CASSPWTGPNEKLFF.

This chain connects TRBV20-1 to TRBJ1-1, with TRBD1 matching over 9 bases. The CDR3 extends over 15 amino acids. Per germline, CDR1 DFQATT and CDR2 SNEGSKA (reference sequence). After removal of 1 base from V and 8 bases from J, the junction contained 11 bases not matched to a gene. The DNA of the CDR3 is TGCAGTGCTAGAGTGAGGGACAGGGTAACGGTGGAAGCTTTCTTT. It codes for CSARVRDRVTVEAFF.

The table lists this clonotype with a few counts. The chain couples TRBV5-6 to TRBJ1-6; possibly TRBD1 for D (5 bases). Trimming left V 3 bases short and J 2 bases short, with 9 bases between. This CDR3 is built from 15 residues. Germline V gene data show CDR1 as SGHDT and CDR2 as YYEEEE. The CDR3 DNA reads TGTGCCAGCAGCTACAGGAGTCCCTATAATTCACCCCTCCACTTT. Translated: CASSYRSPYNSPLHF.

The V call is TRBV7-2, the J call TRBJ1-1; D call uncertain. Trimming removed 1 base from V and 4 bases from J, with 10 bases in between. There are 14 residues in the CDR3. Germline lookup yields CDR1 SGHTA and CDR2 FQGNSA. CDR3 sequence: CASSLGSIGTEAFF. The CDR3 bases are TGTGCCAGCAGCTTAGGCAGCATAGGCACTGAAGCTTTCTTT.

This clonotype was found a few times. The chain links TRBV6-6 to TRBJ2-5; no definite D call. V was clipped by 4 bases and J by 1 base, with 4 bases between them. Germline V CDR1 and CDR2: MNHNY, SVGAGI (reference sequence). The CDR3 is 12 residues long. CDR3 nucleotides: TGTGCCAGCAGTTTCATCCAAGAGACCCAGTACTTC. Translated, it gives CASSFIQETQYF.

At least ten counts were recorded for this clonotype. The rearrangement uses TRBV7-2 and TRBJ1-1; D is unresolved. Trimming removed 1 base at V and 1 base at J, with 4 bases between. This CDR3 spans 13 amino acids. Germline CDR1 is SGHTA and CDR2 is FQGNSA. The CDR3 sequence is CASSLGRNTEAFF. CDR3 coding DNA: TGTGCCAGCAGCTTAGGCAGGAACACTGAAGCTTTCTTT.